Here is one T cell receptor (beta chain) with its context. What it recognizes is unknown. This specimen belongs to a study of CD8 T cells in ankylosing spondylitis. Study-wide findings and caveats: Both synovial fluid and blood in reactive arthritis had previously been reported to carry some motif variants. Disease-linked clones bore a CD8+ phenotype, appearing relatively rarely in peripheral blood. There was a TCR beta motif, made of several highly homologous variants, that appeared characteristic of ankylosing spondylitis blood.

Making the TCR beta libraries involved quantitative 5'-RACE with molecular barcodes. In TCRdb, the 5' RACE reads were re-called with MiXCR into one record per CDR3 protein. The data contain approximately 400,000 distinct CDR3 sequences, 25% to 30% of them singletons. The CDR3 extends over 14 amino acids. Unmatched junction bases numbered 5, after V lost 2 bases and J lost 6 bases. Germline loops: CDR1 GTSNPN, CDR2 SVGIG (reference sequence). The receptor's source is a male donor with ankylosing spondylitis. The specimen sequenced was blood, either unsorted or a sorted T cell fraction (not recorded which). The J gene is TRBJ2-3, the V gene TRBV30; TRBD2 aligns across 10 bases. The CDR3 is CAWSPGSGRDTQYF. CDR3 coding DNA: TGTGCCTGGAGTCCCGGTAGCGGGAGGGATACGCAGTATTTT.